This T cell receptor (beta chain) was recorded in a study of radiation and T cells in renal cell carcinoma. Study-wide points: Pretreatment tumor biopsies were lacking, so baseline clonotypes are unknown.

Time point reported: blood 2 weeks post-SBRT. Indicated treatment: 15 Gy SBRT to primary tumor, nephrectomy 4 weeks later. After SBRT, blood was collected at 2 and 4 weeks, plus baseline. The tumor was a clear cell renal cell carcinoma. Sequencing was performed with immunoSEQ multiplex PCR; in TCRdb, only in-frame clones are kept and a portion is missing. The sample lists roughly 130,000 clones; around 89% were seen once. This clone was observed once. The target antigen is unknown. The CDR3 spans 16 residues. V was clipped by 0 bases and J by 5 bases, with 14 bases between them. Germline V CDR1 and CDR2: LGHNA, YNFKEQ.

This clonotype originated in a woman in her 70s with renal cell carcinoma. This sample comprised blood, obtained from a patient whose treatment included radiotherapy and nephrectomy. The rearrangement uses TRBV4-2 and TRBJ2-1; no reliable D call. CDR3 nucleotide sequence: TGTGCCAGCAGCCAAGATCCGAACACTCTCAACAATGAGCAGTTCTTC. Translated: CASSQDPNTLNNEQFF.